This TCR beta chain is drawn from a study of tumor and adjacent non-tumor tissue in lung cancer. Turning to the study itself: Histology: about a dozen adenocarcinoma, a couple of squamous cell carcinoma, 1 small cell lung cancer.

Germline CDR1 and CDR2: SGHDN and FVKESK. This CDR3 contains 16 residues. As for this clonotype: Antigen: not known. At one end the junction does not follow the germline gene, possibly because of a read error.

Findings and limits, study-wide: Compared with tumor, normal lung showed significantly lower TCR diversity. Tumor repertoires had a smaller top 100 clone share than normal lung.

TCRbeta libraries were built with three rounds of nested PCR, modified from ARM-PCR. TCRdb recomputed calls from the multiplex PCR reads with MiXCR, one row per CDR3 protein. The sample records some 71,000 distinct CDR3 sequences, over 60% being singletons. This sample's RNA came from whole unsorted tissue. Newly diagnosed lung cancer patients had thoracic surgery in China, August–late 2014, without prior chemotherapy. The sequencing input was lung tumor tissue. The chain is built from TRBV14 and TRBJ2-1, with a tentative D call TRBD2 (5 bases). The sequence derives from a woman aged 40 to 50 with non-small cell lung cancer. The CDR3 nucleotides read TGTGCCAACAACGAACTCAGGACTGACAATGGGGATGAGCATTTCTTC. The encoded protein is CANNELRTDNGDEHFF.